The sequence of this T cell receptor beta chain was determined in a study of cytomegalovirus exposure and HLA in healthy donors. Points from the study as a whole: The study put 150 or so TCR beta chains on its list as cytomegalovirus-associated. There were some V segments, including TRBV6-2 and TRBV6-3, excluded as indistinguishable. Among donors in an Asian-associated ancestry cluster, a later analysis reportedly found fewer N-insertions than the roughly 700-donor mean.

About this clone itself: Its target is not known.

PCR was performed using 60 Vbeta and 13 Jbeta primers. Profiled with immunoSEQ multiplex PCR; TCRdb holds only in-frame clones, not every one. The repertoire holds roughly 150,000 clones, with about four fifths as singletons. V was pared by 0 bases and J by 1 base, with 7 bases between. The V gene's germline CDR1 is MNHNS and CDR2 SASEGT. The CDR3 is 14 amino acids. This rearrangement joins TRBV6-1 to TRBJ2-7; D perhaps matches TRBD1 (6 bases). Sequencing input: PBMCs. The receptor comes from a male donor in good health and CMV-seronegative. Here the CDR3 DNA reads TGTGCCAGCAGTGAAGCGGACAGATCCTACGAGCAGTACTTC. Amino acids: CASSEADRSYEQYF.